Included here is one T cell receptor (beta chain) sequence, with context. Its antigen is currently not known. The sample holds no much larger clone one base away, and base qualities are not on file. From cysteine to phenylalanine, the CDR3 is 14 amino acids long. Only the CDR3 DNA is retained, 42 bases long and in frame from the first base. Based on the germline V gene, the CDR1 and CDR2 sequences are SGDLS and YYNGEE. At the junction V is shortened by 3 bases and J by 2 bases, with 12 bases in between. The time point label here, explained by the study, means: 24 weeks on oral tofacitinib. The sample's treatment or condition label is to be understood as: oral pan-JAK inhibitor, 5-10 mg twice daily. Lesional scalp punch biopsies and peripheral blood were obtained from alopecia areata patients. PBMCs were isolated by density centrifugation and stained for CD3, CD4 and CD8, and CD4+ and CD8+ T cells were sorted on a FACSAria.

The data originate from a study of CD8+ T cells in alopecia areata listed by TCRdb under 2018. Regarding the study in general: The treated patients took part in an open-label pilot trial in which moderate-to-severe alopecia areata was treated with oral tofacitinib at 5 to 10 mg twice daily. Tofacitinib was administered for 6 to 18 months, and 6 months of follow-up off drug were then conducted to assess delayed response and recurrence. Disease severity in treated patients was measured with the SALT score, which quantifies the percentage of affected scalp surface area. High-throughput TCRbeta sequencing was used to examine T cell clonal expansion in alopecia areata in both the C3H/HeJ mouse model and human patients. In humans, TCRbeta sequencing was performed on scalp tissue and on sorted CD4+ and CD8+ peripheral blood T cells from healthy controls and from patients with patchy or totalis/universalis alopecia areata. Tofacitinib-treated patients had biopsies at baseline and at 4 and 24 weeks of treatment, with a later scalp biopsy in several patients. Scalp clonality was compared among normal scalp (n=4), patchy alopecia areata scalp (n=8), and alopecia totalis/universalis scalp (n=8). The RNA source kit depended on sample type: the PAXgene miRNA kit for fixed scalp, the miRNeasy kit for PBMCs, and the RNeasy kit for mouse skin. Amplification of TCRbeta CDR3 regions was done by immunoSEQ multiplex PCR using 35 Vbeta forward primers and 13 Jbeta reverse primers.

Libraries were made using the immunoSEQ multiplex PCR assay. RNA was extracted from all samples and reverse transcribed into cDNA, which served as template for TCR sequencing. First-strand cDNA was synthesized using SuperScript III with a 2:1 mix of oligo-dT and random hexamers. Amplification bias was assessed with a synthetic immune receptor repertoire, and residual bias was removed computationally. Per the authors' processing: Raw reads were preprocessed for error removal, and CDR3 was defined according to IMGT conventions as running from the conserved cysteine to phenylalanine. Clonality was computed by normalizing Shannon entropy by log2 of the number of productive unique TCRs and subtracting the result from 1. Scalp TCRbeta sequences were cross-referenced with sorted blood CD4 and CD8 repertoires so that the CD4 or CD8 identity of scalp clones could be inferred. In TCRdb, the immuneACCESS table is reduced to in-frame sequences with V and J assigned. These tables do not hold every clone; where another copy was compared, an unresolved V gene accounts for under half, and the others remain unexplained. The DNA gave D and trimming, while V, J and clone size come from that table. Counted in this sample were nearly 200,000 clones; 55% to 75% of them appeared once. The top ten hold roughly 5.8% of the sample.

The full study reports these points: Compared with mice, TCR sequences shared between patients were less clear, possibly partly because of HLA diversity across the patient population. Higher clonality and more expanded CD8+ clones were observed in lesional scalp than in normal scalp, particularly in alopecia totalis/universalis, a finding suggestive of antigenic drive. During tofacitinib treatment, many expanded lesional clones remained in scalp and blood, and this persistence may partly explain relapse after treatment is stopped. Unlike mouse skin, which is dominated by gammadelta T cells, normal human skin has resident alphabeta T cells that are also sequenced, and this complicates analysis of the scalp TCR repertoire. The treated cohort was small, with a single nonresponder, so links between baseline CD8+ expansion and response need larger studies. Tofacitinib significantly decreased scalp clonality and the number of expanded CD8+ clones among the top 100 scalp clones.

This sample comprised CD4+ T cells sorted from blood, obtained at week 24, from a patient treated with tofacitinib. The chain employs TRBV9 and TRBJ2-7, with the D assignment possibly TRBD1 or TRBD2, given 5 matching bases for each. This sequence was found in a human donor with alopecia areata. The CDR3 reads CASSATGTTYEQYF. The nucleotide sequence reads as follows: TGTGCCAGCAGCGCTACCGGGACCACCTACGAGCAGTACTTC.